Included here is one TCR beta chain sequence, with context. What it binds is not known. Germline CDR1 is KGHSH and CDR2 is LQKENI. There are 14 residues in the CDR3. Trimming removed 6 bases from V and 4 bases from J, with 15 bases in between. Clones were sequenced by immunoSEQ multiplex PCR, and TCRdb holds only the in-frame ones, with some missing. The data contain a few million clones, more than 90% of them singletons. The data are from a study of shared clonotypes between healthy human individuals. Study summary: The study used three CD4 naive, three CD4 memory, two CD8 naive and one CD8 memory plate per donor.

Notes on the study in general: Donors were few, which limited the genetic and exposure-history diversity represented.

The receptor comes from a man between 18 and 35 years old in good health. This chain links TRBV18 with TRBJ1-1, with a weak D call TRBD1 (6 bases). Sequencing was performed on naive CD4+ T cells sorted from blood. Indicated subset: CD45RA+ positively selected. The CDR3: CASSPEGEITEAFF. The CDR3 DNA reads as TGTGCCAGCTCGCCCGAGGGGGAGATCACTGAAGCTTTCTTT.